This T cell receptor (beta chain) was profiled in a study of CD8 T cells in ankylosing spondylitis. Researchers built TCR beta libraries using quantitative 5'-RACE with molecular barcodes. MiXCR was run by TCRdb on the 5' RACE reads, yielding one entry per CDR3 protein. The sample shows more than 600,000 distinct CDR3 sequences, roughly 20% of them seen only once. Trimming left V 7 bases short and J 5 bases short, with 14 bases between. CDR1 is DFQATT and CDR2 is SNEGSKA in the germline V gene (reference sequence). The CDR3 runs to 12 residues. Concerning this clonotype itself: Its antigen is not known.

Study-wide findings and caveats: A motif of 7 to 9 highly homologous TCR beta variants was seen as apparently characteristic of ankylosing spondylitis blood. Some of the motif variants had earlier been found in reactive arthritis patients' fluid and blood. Significant enrichment of disease-linked clones was reportedly seen in matched ankylosing spondylitis synovial fluid.

The sequencing input was blood, either unsorted or a sorted T cell fraction (not recorded which). This clonotype was obtained from a male donor with ankylosing spondylitis. The gene calls are TRBV20-1 and TRBJ1-1; no clear D. CDR3 protein: CSVSIRFTEAFF. The CDR3, as DNA: TGCAGTGTTTCGATCAGGTTTACTGAAGCTTTCTTT.